The 28 T cell receptor beta chains below all came from one sample that was sequenced in a study of graft-versus-host responses after intestinal transplantation. Measured with immunoSEQ multiplex PCR; TCRdb has only the in-frame clones, and not every one. This sample has roughly 8,100 clones, with approximately 30% found just once. Sequenced material: alloreactive CD4+ T cells from a mixed lymphocyte reaction culture, taken before intestinal transplant. Stated subset: CFSE-low proliferating T cells sorted from approximately six-day pre-transplant mixed lymphocyte reaction (GvH or HvG direction). These receptors originate from a human patient who received an intestinal transplant.

This chain joins TRBV19 and TRBJ2-6, with D maybe TRBD1 (6 bases). The CDR3 sequence is 17 residues long. Trimming stripped 9 bases from V and 0 bases from J, with 18 bases between. Germline V gene sequence: CDR1 LNHDA, CDR2 SQIVND (reference sequence). The chain's CDR3 is CASSPGQGGSGANVLTF. The CDR3 DNA reads TGTGCCAGCTCCCCTGGCCAAGGGGGCTCTGGGGCCAACGTCCTGACTTTC.

The V gene is TRBV28, the J gene TRBJ2-7; TRBD1 might be the D (5 bases). The CDR3 has 12 residues. V was shortened by 6 bases and J by 4 bases, with 10 bases between the two germline ends. Germline V gene lookup returns CDR1 MDHEN and CDR2 SYDVKM. The CDR3 is CASRNRIYEQYF. CDR3 coding DNA: TGTGCCAGCAGAAACAGGATTTACGAGCAGTACTTC. The complete variable domain, with remaining parts taken from reference TRBV28 and TRBJ2-7, reads DVKVTQSSRYLVKRTGEKVFLECVQDMDHENMFWYRQDPGLGLRLIYFSYDVKMKEKGDIPEGYSVSREKKERFSLILESASTNQTSMYLCASRNRIYEQYFGPGTRLTVT.

By proportion, this clone is medium-sized. CDR3 sequence reads: CASSLVKGARRTGELFF. CDR3 DNA: TGTGCCAGCAGCTTGGTGAAGGGGGCGCGAAGAACCGGGGAGCTGTTTTTT. The V gene is TRBV5-4, the J gene TRBJ2-2; TRBD1 matches at 7 bases. This CDR3 spans 17 amino acids. J gave up 5 bases and V 0 bases, and 10 bases lay outside the gene matches. The germline gives CDR1 SGHNT, CDR2 YYREEE (reference sequence).

This clone was recorded only once. J is TRBJ1-6 and V is TRBV5-5; TRBD1 matches at 8 bases. The V gene's germline CDR1 is SGHKS and CDR2 YYEKEE (reference sequence). The ends lost 1 base at V and 2 bases at J; junction bases unmatched: 2. CDR3 length: 16 amino acids. Here the CDR3 DNA reads TGTGCCAGCAGCTTGTACAGGGGGACCTATAATTCACCCCTCCACTTT. Amino acids: CASSLYRGTYNSPLHF.

The table lists this clone with many counts. The chain uses TRBV2 and TRBJ1-1, with unresolved D. Trimming left V 6 bases short and J 3 bases short, with 11 bases between. The CDR3 is 13 residues long. Germline assignment: CDR1 SNHLY and CDR2 FYNNEI. The chain's CDR3 is CASSFRSDTEAFF. CDR3 DNA sequence: TGTGCCAGCAGCTTTCGGTCGGACACTGAAGCTTTCTTT.

The chain uses TRBV5-6 and TRBJ2-4, with 8 nucleotides matching TRBD1. Germline CDR1 is SGHDT and CDR2 is YYEEEE. This CDR3 spans 15 amino acids. V lost 1 base, J lost 1 base, and 1 base stayed unmatched. CDR3 loop: CASSLPGGAKNIQYF. DNA of the CDR3: TGTGCCAGCAGCTTGCCAGGGGGCGCCAAAAACATTCAGTACTTC.

The gene calls are TRBV7-2 and TRBJ2-7, with no clear D. Germline lookup yields CDR1 SGHTA and CDR2 FQGNSA. Trimming removed 5 bases at V and 0 bases at J, with 2 bases between. The CDR3 is 11 amino acids. CDR3 coding DNA: TGTGCCAGCAGCCTCTCCTACGAGCAGTACTTC. Protein product: CASSLSYEQYF. The full variable domain, with the rest looked up from reference TRBV7-2 and TRBJ2-7, is GAGVSQSPSNKVTEKGKDVELRCDPISGHTALYWYRQSLGQGLEFLIYFQGNSAPDKSGLPSDRFSAERTGGSVSTLTIQRTQQEDSAVYLCASSLSYEQYFGPGTRLTVT.

Turning to this clone: Sequence at one end of the junction differs from germline and may be a read error. The V call is TRBV7-7, the J call TRBJ2-3; D is perhaps TRBD2 (5 bases). The germline CDR1 and CDR2 sequences are SSHAT and FNYEAQ (reference sequence). This CDR3 spans 15 amino acids. The CDR3 loop reads CASSPMGLSGDTQYF. In nucleotides, the CDR3 is TGTGCTAGCAGTCCAATGGGGTTAAGCGGAGATACGCAGTATTTT.

This clone showed up just a few times. This chain links TRBV7-8 with TRBJ2-2, with D possibly TRBD1 on 6 matching bases. V lost 5 bases to trimming and J lost 5 bases, with 24 bases between them. The CDR3 totals 18 residues. CDR1 and CDR2 (germline): SGHVS, FQNEAQ. CDR3 amino acids: CASSPPGTLHLGTGELFF. Written as DNA, the CDR3 is TGTGCCAGCAGCCCTCCCGGGACACTCCACCTAGGGACCGGGGAGCTGTTTTTT.

The sample holds a few counts of this clone. This chain links TRBV5-1 with TRBJ2-1, with D possibly TRBD1 on 6 matching bases. Trimming cost V 0 bases and J 10 bases, with 14 bases left between them. Germline V gene lookup returns CDR1 SGHRS and CDR2 YFSETQ. The CDR3 is 14 residues long. The DNA for the CDR3 is TGCGCCAGCAGCTTGGAAGGTTCCGGGACAGAGCAGTTCTTC. Translating it yields CASSLEGSGTEQFF.

By share of the sample, this clone is medium-sized. The chain links TRBV10-1 to TRBJ2-7; D not resolved. V was cut by 3 bases and J by 3 bases, with 3 bases left in between. The CDR3 extends over 11 amino acids. Germline CDR1 is WNHNN and CDR2 is SYGVQD (reference sequence). This CDR3 is CASSDGYEQYF. CDR3 DNA sequence: TGCGCCAGCAGTGACGGCTACGAGCAGTACTTC.

This chain uses TRBV5-4 with TRBJ2-1; TRBD2 is a possible D gene (6 bases). V gave up 0 bases and J gave up 9 bases, with 13 bases separating them. This CDR3 has 14 amino acids. Germline loops: CDR1 SGHNT, CDR2 YYREEE (reference sequence). CDR3 amino acids: CASSLEFGGSEQFF. In DNA, the CDR3 is TGTGCCAGCAGCTTGGAATTCGGGGGAAGTGAGCAGTTCTTC.

The chain links TRBV18 to TRBJ1-2, with D possibly matching TRBD1 (6 bases). V shed 2 bases and J shed 4 bases, with 8 bases lying between them. Germline assignment: CDR1 KGHSH and CDR2 LQKENI. CDR3 size: 13 residues. This chain's CDR3 is CASSPGQTYGYTF. In DNA, the CDR3 is TGTGCCAGCTCACCAGGACAGACCTATGGCTACACCTTC. Based on the CDR3 plus reference TRBV18 and TRBJ1-2, the full variable domain is NAGVMQNPRHLVRRRGQEARLRCSPMKGHSHVYWYRQLPEEGLKFMVYLQKENIIDESGMPKERFSAEFPKEGPSILRIQQVVRGDSAAYFCASSPGQTYGYTFGSGTRLTVV.

This clone has more than one count but fewer than ten. V is TRBV6-4 and J is TRBJ2-6; 13 bases fit TRBD2. Germline lookup yields CDR1 MRHNA and CDR2 SNTAGT. The CDR3 contains 18 residues. J gave up 3 bases and V 4 bases, and 6 bases lay outside the gene matches. Here the CDR3 reads CASSAGTSGTGGANVLTF. As DNA, the CDR3 is TGTGCCAGCAGTGCAGGGACTAGCGGGACTGGTGGGGCCAACGTCCTGACTTTC.

V gene TRBV18 combines with J gene TRBJ2-1; 8 bases map to TRBD1. CDR3 length equals 15 residues. The J segment lost 3 bases and the V segment lost 3 bases, leaving 4 bases of the junction unmatched. CDR1 and CDR2 (germline): KGHSH, LQKENI. The CDR3 nucleotides read TGTGCCAGCTCACCCAGACAGGGGATCTACAATGAGCAGTTCTTC. Residues: CASSPRQGIYNEQFF. Combining the CDR3 with reference TRBV18 and TRBJ2-1 gives the whole variable domain NAGVMQNPRHLVRRRGQEARLRCSPMKGHSHVYWYRQLPEEGLKFMVYLQKENIIDESGMPKERFSAEFPKEGPSILRIQQVVRGDSAAYFCASSPRQGIYNEQFFGPGTRLTVL.

This clone is judged medium-sized (0.01 to 0.1%). The chain has TRBV6-1 and TRBJ2-7, with D possibly TRBD2 on 6 matching bases. Germline values: CDR1 MNHNS, CDR2 SASEGT. The CDR3 extends over 12 amino acids. Trimming removed 6 bases from V and 2 bases from J, with 8 bases in between. CDR3: CASRRDAYEQYF. CDR3 coding DNA: TGTGCCAGCAGGCGGGACGCCTACGAGCAGTACTTC.

The chain has TRBV30 and TRBJ2-1, with TRBD2 as a possible D gene (5 bases). Germline loops: CDR1 GTSNPN, CDR2 SVGIG (reference sequence). V was trimmed by 0 bases and J by 6 bases, leaving 12 bases between them. The CDR3 is 14 amino acids. The CDR3 region is CAWSVLVASNEQFF. CDR3 coding DNA: TGTGCCTGGAGTGTACTGGTAGCGTCCAATGAGCAGTTCTTC.

This chain joins TRBV28 and TRBJ2-1; TRBD1 aligns across 7 bases. The germline V gene encodes CDR1 MDHEN and CDR2 SYDVKM. The V segment lost 6 bases and the J segment 4 bases; nucleotides outside the gene matches: 12. CDR3 length equals 16 residues. The CDR3 DNA sequence: TGTGCCAGCAGCATGAATCCGGGACAGCCTTACAATGAGCAGTTCTTC. As protein: CASSMNPGQPYNEQFF.

For the CDR3, the DNA is TGCGCCAGCAGCCAAGATGAGAGTAGCGGGAGGCTCTCCTACAATGAGCAGTTCTTC. Protein sequence: CASSQDESSGRLSYNEQFF. This chain connects TRBV4-1 to TRBJ2-1; the match to TRBD2 covers 10 bases. The J segment lost 0 bases and the V segment lost 0 bases, leaving 8 bases of the junction unmatched. Germline V CDR1 and CDR2: MGHRA, YSYEKL. This CDR3 has 19 residues.

The V gene is TRBV23-1, the J gene TRBJ1-6, with 8 bases aligning to TRBD1. TRBV23-1 is recorded as an ORF, its role being uncertain. CDR3 length equals 16 residues. Trimming cost V 3 bases and J 5 bases; bases outside gene matches: 6. CDR3 region: CASSHAQTGDNSPLHF. The CDR3 nucleotides are TGCGCCAGCAGTCACGCTCAGACAGGGGATAATTCACCCCTCCACTTT.

This chain links TRBV6-1 with TRBJ1-1; 8 positions agree with TRBD1. Germline V gene lookup returns CDR1 MNHNS and CDR2 SASEGT. CDR3 size: 15 residues. V lost 7 bases to trimming and J lost 3 bases; unmatched junction nucleotides: 10. CDR3 sequence reads: CASTQGARPYTEAFF. CDR3 in DNA: TGTGCCAGCACTCAGGGGGCTCGCCCTTACACTGAAGCTTTCTTT.

This clone ranks as medium-sized. The gene calls are TRBV5-4 and TRBJ2-3; 9 nucleotides align to TRBD2. With V trimmed by 1 base and J by 2 bases, 2 bases remained unmatched. The CDR3 contains 15 residues. Per the germline V gene, CDR1 is SGHNT and CDR2 is YYREEE (reference sequence). The CDR3 sequence is CASSLSGGITDTQYF. The CDR3 DNA reads TGTGCCAGCAGCTTGAGCGGGGGGATCACAGATACGCAGTATTTT.

The gene calls are TRBV5-1 and TRBJ2-5; TRBD2 matches at 11 bases. The V segment lost 1 base and the J segment 5 bases; nucleotides outside the gene matches: 7. This CDR3 spans 16 amino acids. CDR1 and CDR2 from the germline V gene are SGHRS and YFSETQ. The CDR3 nucleotides are TGCGCCAGCAGCTTGTTAGCGGGGGGGCCGCGGGAGACCCAGTACTTC. Residues: CASSLLAGGPRETQYF.

This clone was detected a few times. The V and J genes are TRBV5-1 and TRBJ1-3; D is unclear. This CDR3 is 15 amino acids long. V was shortened by 0 bases and J by 4 bases, with 11 bases between the two germline ends. Germline V gene sequence: CDR1 SGHRS, CDR2 YFSETQ. Here the CDR3 DNA reads TGCGCCAGCAGCTTGGGGACGGGAACAGGAAACACCATATATTTT. It translates to CASSLGTGTGNTIYF. The full variable domain, with the rest looked up from reference TRBV5-1 and TRBJ1-3, is KAGVTQTPRYLIKTRGQQVTLSCSPISGHRSVSWYQQTPGQGLQFLFEYFSETQRNKGNFPGRFSGRQFSNSRSEMNVSTLELGDSALYLCASSLGTGTGNTIYFGEGSWLTVV.

This clone was counted only a few times. The chain combines TRBV6-1 with TRBJ1-1; tentative D call: TRBD1 (6 bases). V was shortened by 6 bases and J by 4 bases, with 15 bases between the two germline ends. CDR3 size: 14 residues. The germline gives CDR1 MNHNS, CDR2 SASEGT. The CDR3 reads CASRTRGSTTEAFF. CDR3 bases: TGTGCCAGCAGGACAAGGGGGAGTACCACTGAAGCTTTCTTT.

The chain has TRBV28 and TRBJ1-4, with TRBD1 identical over 7 bases. With 10 bases clipped from V and 6 bases from J, the junction kept 8 bases outside the gene matches. There are 13 residues in the CDR3. Germline V lookup: CDR1 MDHEN, CDR2 SYDVKM. Written as DNA, the CDR3 is TGTGCCACAGGGGGTGGGGTCGATGAAAAACTGTTTTTT. Translated, it gives CATGGGVDEKLFF.

This clone is judged medium-sized. The V and J genes are TRBV25-1 and TRBJ2-7, with 9 bases aligning to TRBD1. After removal of 4 bases from V and 2 bases from J, the junction contained 15 bases not matched to a gene. Germline CDR1 MGHDK, CDR2 SYGVNS. The CDR3 consists of 18 residues. This chain's CDR3 is CASSVFSCGTGTPYEQYF. For the CDR3, the DNA is TGTGCCAGCAGTGTATTCTCTTGTGGGACAGGGACCCCCTACGAGCAGTACTTC.

This clone was recorded a few times. This chain uses TRBV2 with TRBJ1-4; weak D call: TRBD1 (6 bases). Trimming shortened V by 5 bases and J by 7 bases, and 17 bases separated the two germline ends. From germline, CDR1 is SNHLY and CDR2 FYNNEI. The CDR3 length is 15 residues. The CDR3 loop reads CASSQTTGGGEKLFF. DNA of the CDR3: TGTGCCAGCAGTCAAACGACAGGTGGGGGTGAAAAACTGTTTTTT.